These 32 T cell receptor beta chains came from one sample sequenced in a study of blood T cell repertoires in COVID-19. The data were produced by immunoSEQ multiplex PCR, yet TCRdb's version contains in-frame clones alone and is incomplete. The sample records 280,000 or so clones, nearly 90% being singletons. Sequencing input: PBMCs or T cells enriched from blood (not recorded which). The receptors come from a woman in her 50s who had been exposed to COVID-19.

This sequence joins TRBV6-5 and TRBJ2-3; 8 bases agree with TRBD2. The CDR3 is 15 residues long. V lost 8 bases, J lost 1 base, and 8 bases stayed unmatched. CDR1 and CDR2 from the germline V gene are MNHEY and SVGAGI. The CDR3 nucleotides are TGTGCCAGCGCGGGGGGTCTTGGTGGCACAGATACGCAGTATTTT. Protein sequence: CASAGGLGGTDTQYF.

This clone was seen a handful of times. CDR3 sequence: CASSSHRGLSETEAFF. The DNA of the CDR3 is TGTGCCAGCAGCTCGCACAGGGGGCTCTCCGAGACTGAAGCTTTCTTT. The chain is built from TRBV7-2 and TRBJ1-1; 9 nucleotides align to TRBD1. V was clipped by 4 bases and J by 5 bases; unmatched bases: 11. Germline loops: CDR1 SGHTA, CDR2 FQGNSA. The CDR3 has 16 residues.

This CDR3 is CASSLPQGGELFF. The CDR3 region has the DNA TGTGCCAGCAGCTTACCACAGGGAGGGGAGCTGTTTTTT. The chain links TRBV5-4 to TRBJ2-2; tentative D call: TRBD1 (6 bases). The V end lost 2 bases, the J end lost 8 bases, and 10 bases lay between the germline ends. Per germline, CDR1 SGHNT and CDR2 YYREEE (reference sequence). The CDR3 extends over 13 amino acids.

The chain combines TRBV6-5 with TRBJ2-7; TRBD1 agrees at 11 bases. The length of the CDR3 is 15 residues. Germline trimming cut 0 bases from V and 4 bases from J; bases unmatched to any gene: 2. The germline V gene has CDR1 MNHEY and CDR2 SVGAGI. CDR3 sequence reads: CASSYSGTGGYEQYF. In nucleotides, the CDR3 is TGTGCCAGCAGTTACTCCGGGACAGGGGGGTACGAGCAGTACTTC.

The chain combines TRBV28 with TRBJ1-1; 9 nucleotides align to TRBD1. CDR3 length equals 15 residues. Germline CDR1 and CDR2: MDHEN and SYDVKM. With V trimmed by 7 bases and J by 3 bases, 9 bases remained unmatched. This CDR3 reads CASIGTGLYYTEAFF. CDR3 coding DNA: TGTGCCAGCATTGGGACAGGGTTGTATTACACTGAAGCTTTCTTT.

This chain joins TRBV7-9 and TRBJ2-1; possible D gene TRBD1, 6 bases. Per germline, CDR1 SEHNR and CDR2 FQNEAQ (reference sequence). The CDR3 has 14 residues. V lost 3 bases, J lost 2 bases, and 8 bases lay in between. As DNA, the CDR3 is TGTGCCAGCAGCTTCTGGACAGCCTACAATGAGCAGTTCTTC. Protein: CASSFWTAYNEQFF.

J is TRBJ2-7 and V is TRBV29-1, with a tentative D call TRBD1 (6 bases). Trimming cost V 4 bases and J 4 bases, with 17 bases left between them. CDR3 size: 14 residues. Germline lookup yields CDR1 SQVTM and CDR2 ANQGSEA. Written as DNA, the CDR3 is TGCAGCGTTGCTGAAGGGACAATCTCATACGAGCAGTACTTC. It is translated as CSVAEGTISYEQYF.

The chain uses TRBV7-2 and TRBJ2-1; 7 bases line up with TRBD1. Germline CDR1 and CDR2: SGHTA and FQGNSA. The CDR3 is 14 amino acids. V was pared by 5 bases and J by 6 bases, with 7 bases of the junction left unmatched. In DNA form, the CDR3 reads TGTGCCAGCAGCCCACCGGGACAGATCAATGAGCAGTTCTTC. Protein product: CASSPPGQINEQFF.

The V and J genes are TRBV30 and TRBJ2-1, with 8 bases aligning to TRBD2. J was trimmed by 2 bases and V by 0 bases; bases with no gene match: 3. CDR3 size: 15 residues. Germline lookup yields CDR1 GTSNPN and CDR2 SVGIG (reference sequence). DNA of the CDR3: TGTGCCTGGAGTGTACTCGGGGGGGCCTACAATGAGCAGTTCTTC. Its protein product is CAWSVLGGAYNEQFF.

The chain combines TRBV6-5 with TRBJ2-2; 8 bases match TRBD1. This CDR3 comprises 15 residues. Looked up from germline, CDR1 is MNHEY and CDR2 is SVGAGI. The trim removed 6 bases at V and 2 bases at J, leaving 5 bases unmatched. The CDR3 protein is CASSRGQGNTGELFF. The CDR3, as DNA: TGTGCCAGCAGCCGCGGACAGGGAAACACCGGGGAGCTGTTTTTT.

V and J are TRBV4-1 and TRBJ1-6; 8 bases agree with TRBD1. J was trimmed by 3 bases and V by 3 bases; bases with no gene match: 4. The CDR3 totals 16 residues. CDR1 and CDR2 from the germline V gene are MGHRA and YSYEKL. CDR3 nucleotide sequence: TGCGCCAGCAGCCAGCGACAGGGGAGCTATAATTCACCCCTCCACTTT. This codes for CASSQRQGSYNSPLHF.

This clone is large. The V gene is TRBV3-1 (or the pseudogene TRBV3-2), the J gene TRBJ2-7, with 10 bases aligning to TRBD1. The CDR3 is 19 amino acids. After removal of 0 bases from V and 2 bases from J, the junction contained 13 bases not matched to a gene. The germline V gene encodes CDR1 LGHDT and CDR2 YNNKEL (reference sequence). The CDR3, as DNA: TGTGCCAGCAGCCAAGAAATGCCCGCCGGGACAGGGGAACCCTACGAGCAGTACTTC. Amino acids: CASSQEMPAGTGEPYEQYF.

This chain's CDR3 is CASSTGTVNTGELFF. CDR3 sequence (DNA): TGTGCCAGTAGTACGGGGACAGTTAACACCGGGGAGCTGTTTTTT. The chain links TRBV19 to TRBJ2-2; 7 bases fit TRBD1. V dropped 4 bases and J dropped 2; count of bases not matched to a gene: 4. This CDR3 contains 15 residues. Germline-derived CDR1 and CDR2 are LNHDA and SQIVND (reference sequence).

The chain uses TRBV14 and TRBJ2-2; 8 bases are a match to TRBD1. Germline V gives CDR1 SGHDN, CDR2 FVKESK. The CDR3 totals 16 residues. The V segment lost 6 bases and the J segment 4 bases; nucleotides outside the gene matches: 10. The CDR3 sequence is CASRGSGTGATGELFF. In nucleotides, the CDR3 is TGTGCCAGCAGAGGATCAGGGACAGGAGCCACCGGGGAGCTGTTTTTT.

CDR3 bases: TGCGCCAGCAGGGCCGGGACAGGGCCTTACGAGCAGTACTTC. It yields the protein CASRAGTGPYEQYF. The rearrangement links TRBV5-1 to TRBJ2-7; 9 nucleotides match TRBD1. J gave up 4 bases and V 5 bases, and 7 bases lay outside the gene matches. Looked up from germline, CDR1 is SGHRS and CDR2 is YFSETQ. The CDR3 length is 14 residues.

The J gene is TRBJ1-5, the V gene TRBV2, with 7 nucleotides matching TRBD1. The V and J ends lost 6 bases and 4 bases, in that order; junction bases with no gene match: 9. From germline, CDR1 is SNHLY and CDR2 FYNNEI. The CDR3 runs to 15 residues. CDR3 DNA sequence: TGTGCCAGCAGGACAATGACAGGGCTTAATCAGCCCCAGCATTTT. Its translation: CASRTMTGLNQPQHF.

V is TRBV7-9 and J is TRBJ1-1; weak D call: TRBD1 (5 bases). V was pared by 3 bases and J by 1 base, with 9 bases between. Germline loops: CDR1 SEHNR, CDR2 FQNEAQ (reference sequence). CDR3 length: 14 amino acids. Written as DNA, the CDR3 is TGTGCCAGCAGCTTGGGGCAACAGAACACTGAAGCTTTCTTT. Translated, it gives CASSLGQQNTEAFF.

The chain is built from TRBV2 and TRBJ2-2; a possible D gene is TRBD1 (7 bases). This CDR3 region has 14 residues. Trimming pared 2 bases from V and 7 bases from J, leaving 11 bases between. Germline CDR1 reads SNHLY; CDR2 reads FYNNEI. CDR3 region: CASSEQGGFGELFF. The CDR3 DNA reads as TGTGCCAGCAGTGAACAGGGGGGCTTCGGGGAGCTGTTTTTT.

The gene calls are TRBV11-2 and TRBJ1-5; tentatively, D is TRBD1 (5 bases). This CDR3 is 15 amino acids long. CDR1 is SGHAT, CDR2 FQNNGV, per germline. The V gene lost 5 bases and the J gene lost 2 bases, with 13 bases spanning the gap. The CDR3 spells CASSPGGLGNQPQHF. CDR3 nucleotides: TGTGCCAGCAGCCCCGGGGGTCTGGGCAATCAGCCCCAGCATTTT.

This chain joins TRBV12-3 or TRBV12-4 and TRBJ1-2; D uncertain. V lost 3 bases, J lost 7 bases, and 6 bases lay in between. This CDR3 comprises 11 residues. The CDR3 nucleotides read TGTGCCAGCAGTTTGGAGGGTGGCTACACCTTC. Its protein is CASSLEGGYTF.

This sequence joins TRBV10-3 and TRBJ1-5; 7 bases align to TRBD1. CDR1 and CDR2 (germline): ENHRY, SYGVKD. Trimming took 2 bases from V and 2 from J; bases not matched to a gene: 6. The CDR3 has 16 amino acids. CDR3 DNA sequence: TGTGCCATCAGTGAGGGCGACAGGGTGGGCAATCAGCCCCAGCATTTT. It is translated as CAISEGDRVGNQPQHF.

The chain uses TRBV29-1 and TRBJ2-3; D is uncertain. V was shortened by 3 bases and J by 4 bases, with 11 bases between the two germline ends. The CDR3 is made up of 13 amino acids. Looked up from germline, CDR1 is SQVTM and CDR2 is ANQGSEA. CDR3 DNA sequence: TGCAGCGTTGATTCAGATTTGGCAGATACGCAGTATTTT. Its translation: CSVDSDLADTQYF.

V usage is TRBV5-1 and J usage is TRBJ1-1; D perhaps matches TRBD1 (6 bases). Trimming took 4 bases from V and 2 from J, leaving 12 bases between them. Germline CDR1 and CDR2: SGHRS and YFSETQ. CDR3 size: 14 residues. In nucleotides, the CDR3 is TGCGCCAGCAGCATCGGGACACACAACACTGAAGCTTTCTTT. This codes for CASSIGTHNTEAFF.

The chain uses TRBV19 and TRBJ1-2, with D uncertain. Trimming took 7 bases from V and 3 from J, leaving 21 bases between them. The CDR3 has 16 amino acids. Germline-derived CDR1 and CDR2 are LNHDA and SQIVND (reference sequence). The CDR3 DNA follows: TGTGCCAGTACAATAGCGGGGATCGGGGAGGACTATGGCTACACCTTC. Translation: CASTIAGIGEDYGYTF.

V gene TRBV5-1 combines with J gene TRBJ1-2; a possible D gene is TRBD1 (6 bases). CDR1 SGHRS and CDR2 YFSETQ come from the germline V gene. V gave up 0 bases and J gave up 4 bases, with 22 bases separating them. CDR3 size: 18 residues. The CDR3 sequence: CASSLDGSRGEILYGYTF. The CDR3 coding sequence is TGCGCCAGCAGCTTGGACGGGTCCAGGGGCGAAATTCTCTATGGCTACACCTTC. The entire variable domain, with the rest obtained from reference TRBV5-1 and TRBJ1-2, is as follows: KAGVTQTPRYLIKTRGQQVTLSCSPISGHRSVSWYQQTPGQGLQFLFEYFSETQRNKGNFPGRFSGRQFSNSRSEMNVSTLELGDSALYLCASSLDGSRGEILYGYTFGSGTRLTVV.

V usage is TRBV30 and J usage is TRBJ1-4; 9 bases map to TRBD1. J gave up 8 bases and V 4 bases, and 8 bases lay outside the gene matches. This CDR3 has 14 amino acids. Per the germline V gene, CDR1 is GTSNPN and CDR2 is SVGIG (reference sequence). CDR3 bases: TGTGCCTGGACATCCGGGACAGGGCCCGAAAAACTGTTTTTT. As protein: CAWTSGTGPEKLFF.

The chain recombines TRBV5-5 with TRBJ2-7; D might be TRBD1 (6 bases). V dropped 4 bases and J dropped 2 bases, with 16 bases sitting between them. CDR3 length: 15 amino acids. Germline V lookup: CDR1 SGHKS, CDR2 YYEKEE (reference sequence). The DNA for the CDR3 is TGTGCCAGCAGCCCGGGGACAAGGGAAACCTACGAGCAGTACTTC. The encoded protein is CASSPGTRETYEQYF.

The rearrangement joins TRBV5-6 to TRBJ2-7; 8 bases map to TRBD1. The V gene's germline CDR1 is SGHDT and CDR2 YYEEEE. This CDR3 spans 15 amino acids. Germline trimming cut 6 bases from V and 5 bases from J; bases unmatched to any gene: 13. DNA of the CDR3: TGTGCCAGCACCATTACCCCAGGGGGCTGGGACGAGCAGTACTTC. It yields the protein CASTITPGGWDEQYF.

This rearrangement joins TRBV10-3 to TRBJ2-3; D is uncertain. Germline CDR1 is ENHRY and CDR2 is SYGVKD. The length of the CDR3 is 13 residues. Trimming shortened V by 5 bases and J by 0 bases, and 6 bases separated the two germline ends. The CDR3 DNA is TGTGCCATCAGTCAAATTAGCACAGATACGCAGTATTTT. This encodes CAISQISTDTQYF.

This chain uses TRBV7-2 with TRBJ1-6; D gene ambiguous. From germline, CDR1 is SGHTA and CDR2 FQGNSA. This CDR3 has 14 amino acids. V gave up 5 bases and J gave up 7 bases, with 12 bases separating them. The CDR3 DNA sequence: TGTGCCAGCAGCCCAGACCCGGGGAATTCACCCCTCCACTTT. It is translated as CASSPDPGNSPLHF.

The CDR3 sequence is CASSSLPEANQPQHF. CDR3 DNA: TGTGCCAGTAGTAGCCTTCCGGAGGCCAATCAGCCCCAGCATTTT. The chain couples TRBV19 to TRBJ1-5, with D unresolved. Germline CDR1 reads LNHDA; CDR2 reads SQIVND (reference sequence). The CDR3 covers 15 residues. V lost 4 bases and J lost 3, with 13 bases in between.

This clone was detected only once. The chain combines TRBV5-1 with TRBJ2-7, with TRBD1 matching over 8 bases. This CDR3 comprises 15 residues. The ends lost 1 base at V and 0 bases at J; junction bases unmatched: 3. From germline, CDR1 is SGHRS and CDR2 YFSETQ. The CDR3 DNA reads TGCGCCAGCAGCTTGTTACAGGGGGGCTCCTACGAGCAGTACTTC. This codes for CASSLLQGGSYEQYF.